This T cell receptor (beta chain) originates from a study of cytomegalovirus exposure and HLA in healthy donors (dated by TCRdb to 2016 to 2017). Study-wide context: According to a later analysis, one platform produced both the approximately 110 validation repertoires and the 700 or so repertoires of the first cohort. The study aimed to test whether signatures of past pathogen exposure could be identified by cataloging public T cell receptors. In addition to the first cohort of 650 to 800 subjects, a separate validation cohort of approximately 130 different subjects was used. To predict cytomegalovirus infection status, the study combined high-throughput TCR immunosequencing, statistical association of individual TCRs with disease status, and machine learning. Summary of the overall study and its limitations: In vitro tests confirmed that three of the cytomegalovirus-associated TCR beta chains recognize cytomegalovirus antigens. In the study, about 150 TCR beta chains were listed as associated with cytomegalovirus. Most TCR sequences were seen in very few donors, while some public TCRs were found in many individuals. A later analysis found that TCRs clustered in the first cohort also tended to co-occur in the 110 or so validation repertoires, with about 94% of cluster scores above 0. The authors suggested that the approach could potentially be generalized to other disease states and immunological phenotypes. A later analysis lacked HLA typing for the validation cohort, so it scored co-occurrence in that cohort across all 130 or so repertoires. The classifier was reported to diagnose cytomegalovirus status with high specificity and sensitivity in both the original and validation cohorts.

As regards this clone: Its cognate antigen has yet to be identified. No much larger clone exists at a distance of one base, and base qualities are not known.

Donors formed part of the validation cohort, which comprised 120 subjects and was distinct from the first cohort of some 700 subjects. From the cysteine through the phenylalanine, the CDR3 covers 17 amino acids. This entry keeps only the CDR3 DNA: 51 bases, framed from base 1. V is shortened by 0 bases, J by 0 bases, and the region joining them spans 14 bases. Via the germline V gene, CDR1 is SGDLS and CDR2 YYNGEE. Library construction relied on the immunoSEQ multiplex PCR assay. Per the source publication's procedure: A statistical classification framework was built to diagnose cytomegalovirus status from the catalog of TCR beta chain sequences. The table was pulled from immuneACCESS by TCRdb, which kept in-frame rearrangements only. Such tables lose some clones; where checked, under half of the loss comes from unresolved V genes, and the rest has no known cause. The DNA was the basis for D and trimming; V, J and clone size are from that table. This sample has 330,000 or so clones in its table, and 80% to 90% of those were observed once. Over 0.8% of the sample is held by the ten biggest clonotypes.

The TCR comes from a woman younger than 35 in good health and CMV-seronegative. The sequenced material came from PBMCs. The rearranged chain carries TRBV9 and TRBJ2-3, with TRBD2 as a weak D call on 5 bases. The CDR3 has the sequence CASSVALGGYSTDTQYF. At the DNA level, the sequence is TGTGCCAGCAGCGTAGCTCTTGGCGGGTACAGCACAGATACGCAGTATTTT.